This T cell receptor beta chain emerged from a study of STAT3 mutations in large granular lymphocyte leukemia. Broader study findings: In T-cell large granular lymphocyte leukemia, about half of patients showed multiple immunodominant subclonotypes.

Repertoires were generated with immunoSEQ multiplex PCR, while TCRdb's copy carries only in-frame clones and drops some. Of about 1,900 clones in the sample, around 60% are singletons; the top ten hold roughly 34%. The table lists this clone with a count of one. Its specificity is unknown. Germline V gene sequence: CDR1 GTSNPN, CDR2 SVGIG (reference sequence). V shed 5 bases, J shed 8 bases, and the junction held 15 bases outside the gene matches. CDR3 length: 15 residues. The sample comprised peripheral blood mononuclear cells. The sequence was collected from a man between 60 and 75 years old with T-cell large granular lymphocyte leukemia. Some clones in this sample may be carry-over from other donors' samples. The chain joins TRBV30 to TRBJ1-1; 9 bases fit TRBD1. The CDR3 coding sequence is TGTGCCTGGGATGACAGGGGGATCCTAGTTGGGGAAGCTTTCTTT. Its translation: CAWDDRGILVGEAFF.